These 9 T cell receptor beta chains were all obtained from the same sample, sequenced in a study of T cells after posttransplantation cyclophosphamide. The naive gate required viable CD3+CD4+ or CD3+CD8+ cells with CCR7+CD45RA+CD45RO-CD95-CD27+CD28+ phenotype. The data were produced by immunoSEQ multiplex PCR, yet TCRdb's version contains in-frame clones alone and is incomplete. The sample shows around 20,000 clones, 95% to 98% of them seen only once. The sample comprised naive CD4+ T cells sorted from PBMCs. The receptors come from a man aged 50-60 years in good health, CMV-negative, and a related stem cell transplant donor.

The V and J genes are TRBV6-6 and TRBJ2-5, with D maybe TRBD2 (5 bases). The V end was cut by 6 bases, the J end by 5 bases, with 16 bases between. The CDR3 extends over 14 amino acids. The V gene's germline CDR1 is MNHNY and CDR2 SVGAGI (reference sequence). CDR3 DNA: TGTGCCAGCAGGGAACCGGGGTCCTTGGAGACCCAGTACTTC. Its translation is CASREPGSLETQYF.

The J gene is TRBJ2-7, the V gene TRBV13, with a possible D match to TRBD2 (6 bases). The germline V and J ends were trimmed by 2 bases and 4 bases, with 12 bases remaining between them. This CDR3 has 14 residues. Germline V gene data show CDR1 as PRHDT and CDR2 as FYEKMQ (reference sequence). CDR3 loop: CASSLPSAAYEQYF. Written as DNA, the CDR3 is TGTGCCAGCAGCTTACCTAGCGCAGCGTACGAGCAGTACTTC. The full variable domain, rest sourced from reference TRBV13 and TRBJ2-7, is AAGVIQSPRHLIKEKRETATLKCYPIPRHDTVYWYQQGPGQDPQFLISFYEKMQSDKGSIPDRFSAQQFSDYHSELNMSSLELGDSALYFCASSLPSAAYEQYFGPGTRLTVT.

The V and J genes are TRBV10-2 and TRBJ1-1; 12 nucleotides agree with TRBD1. With 6 bases clipped from V and 5 bases from J, the junction kept 10 bases outside the gene matches. The CDR3 runs to 16 residues. From germline, CDR1 is WSHSY and CDR2 SAAADI. CDR3 DNA: TGCGCCAGCAGGTCCTCGGGACAGGGGGCGTATACTGAAGCTTTCTTT. Its protein is CASRSSGQGAYTEAFF.

This rearrangement joins TRBV29-1 to TRBJ2-2, with TRBD2 identical over 7 bases. This CDR3 is built from 12 residues. The germline V gene has CDR1 SQVTM and CDR2 ANQGSEA. This CDR3 is CGAGEKAGELFF. DNA of the CDR3: TGCGGGGCGGGAGAAAAGGCCGGGGAGCTGTTTTTT.

The V call is TRBV7-9, the J call TRBJ2-1, with 10 bases that match TRBD2. Germline CDR1 SEHNR, CDR2 FQNEAQ (reference sequence). V was clipped by 5 bases and J by 6 bases; unmatched bases: 10. The CDR3 has 16 residues. In nucleotides, the CDR3 is TGTGCCAGCAGCCCCCGGGTAGCGGGGGGCCCCAATGAGCAGTTCTTC. This codes for CASSPRVAGGPNEQFF.

This chain uses TRBV10-3 with TRBJ1-1; D may be TRBD1 (5 bases). Germline V gene sequence: CDR1 ENHRY, CDR2 SYGVKD. The CDR3 has 13 residues. V was cut by 10 bases and J by 2 bases, with 14 bases left in between. The CDR3 here is CATRTMENTEAFF. The CDR3 DNA reads TGTGCCACCAGGACAATGGAAAACACTGAAGCTTTCTTT.

V is TRBV5-1 and J is TRBJ1-1; D is ambiguous. From germline, CDR1 is SGHRS and CDR2 YFSETQ. Trimming took off 0 bases at V and 3 bases at J, with 3 bases between the two ends. This CDR3 is built from 12 residues. The CDR3 DNA sequence: TGCGCCAGCAGCTTGGTCGACACTGAAGCTTTCTTT. Its protein product is CASSLVDTEAFF.

V and J are TRBV10-3 and TRBJ2-1; 9 nucleotides align to TRBD2. Germline V CDR1 and CDR2: ENHRY, SYGVKD. The CDR3 is 14 amino acids. V dropped 3 bases and J dropped 10; count of bases not matched to a gene: 7. The CDR3 region is CAISEFAGGREQFF. CDR3 in DNA: TGTGCCATCAGTGAATTCGCGGGAGGGCGGGAGCAGTTCTTC.

V usage is TRBV5-4 and J usage is TRBJ2-7, with D unclear. This CDR3 contains 13 residues. V lost 4 bases, J lost 0 bases, and 8 bases lay in between. Germline values: CDR1 SGHNT, CDR2 YYREEE (reference sequence). The CDR3 DNA follows: TGTGCCAGCAGCGGGCTATCCTCCTACGAGCAGTACTTC. This encodes CASSGLSSYEQYF.